Below, one TCR beta chain is given with its context. Its matching antigen is unknown. The sample originates from a study of liver allograft versus peripheral blood T cells. On the study more broadly: Hepatic allograft T cell receptor repertoires were evaluated relative to those present in recipients' peripheral blood. Findings and caveats of the study: Repertoires of T cell receptors in liver allografts reportedly differed from peripheral blood repertoires.

TCRdb redid the calling of the reads with MiXCR, one entry per CDR3 protein. The sample holds roughly 15,000 distinct CDR3 sequences, approximately 22% seen once. This clonotype was sampled from a human patient who had a liver transplant. Some T cells may be transferred from the graft donor.

The CDR3 sequence: CASLLAGGLFNEQFF. Written as DNA, the CDR3 is TGTGCCAGCTTACTAGCGGGGGGACTCTTTAATGAGCAGTTCTTC. This rearrangement joins TRBV2 to TRBJ2-1, with 12 nucleotides matching TRBD2. Germline assignment: CDR1 SNHLY and CDR2 FYNNEI. The trim removed 8 bases at V and 7 bases at J, leaving 9 bases unmatched. The CDR3 totals 15 residues.